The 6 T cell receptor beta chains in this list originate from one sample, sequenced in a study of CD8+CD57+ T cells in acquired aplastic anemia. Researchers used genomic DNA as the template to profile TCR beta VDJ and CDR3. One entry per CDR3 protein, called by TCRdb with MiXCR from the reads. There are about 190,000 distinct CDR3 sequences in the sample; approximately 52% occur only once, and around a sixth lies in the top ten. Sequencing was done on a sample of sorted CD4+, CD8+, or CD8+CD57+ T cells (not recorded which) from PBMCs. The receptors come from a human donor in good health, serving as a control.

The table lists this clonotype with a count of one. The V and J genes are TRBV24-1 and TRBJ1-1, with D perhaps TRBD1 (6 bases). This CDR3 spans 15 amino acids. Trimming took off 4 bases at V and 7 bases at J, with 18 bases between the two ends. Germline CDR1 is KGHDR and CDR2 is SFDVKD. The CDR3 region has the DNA TGTGCCACCAGTGACCAAAACAACAGGGTCGGTGAAGCTTTCTTT. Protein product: CATSDQNNRVGEAFF.

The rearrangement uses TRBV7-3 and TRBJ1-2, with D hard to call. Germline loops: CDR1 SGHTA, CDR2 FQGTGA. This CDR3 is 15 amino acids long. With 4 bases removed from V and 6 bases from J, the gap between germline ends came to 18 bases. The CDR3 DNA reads TGTGCCAGCAGCTCGCCCCGGGAAAGGGCTCATGGCTACACCTTC. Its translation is CASSSPRERAHGYTF.

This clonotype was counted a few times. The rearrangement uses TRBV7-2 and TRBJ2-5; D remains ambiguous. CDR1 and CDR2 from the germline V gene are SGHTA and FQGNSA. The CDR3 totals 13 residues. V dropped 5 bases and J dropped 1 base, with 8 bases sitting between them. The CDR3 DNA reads TGTGCCAGCAGCCCGCCGGGCCAAGAGACCCAGTACTTC. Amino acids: CASSPPGQETQYF.

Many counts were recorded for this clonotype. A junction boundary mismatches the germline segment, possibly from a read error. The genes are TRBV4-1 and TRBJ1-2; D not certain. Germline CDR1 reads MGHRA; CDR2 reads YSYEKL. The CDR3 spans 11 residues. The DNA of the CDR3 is TGCGCCGGCAGCTACCGTTATGGCTACACCTTC. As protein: CAGSYRYGYTF.

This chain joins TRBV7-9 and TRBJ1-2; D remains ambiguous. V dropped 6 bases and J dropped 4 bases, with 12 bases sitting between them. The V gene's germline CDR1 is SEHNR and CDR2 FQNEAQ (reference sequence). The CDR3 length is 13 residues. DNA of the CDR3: TGTGCCAGCAGTTCACAGACACCCTATGGCTACACCTTC. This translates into CASSSQTPYGYTF.

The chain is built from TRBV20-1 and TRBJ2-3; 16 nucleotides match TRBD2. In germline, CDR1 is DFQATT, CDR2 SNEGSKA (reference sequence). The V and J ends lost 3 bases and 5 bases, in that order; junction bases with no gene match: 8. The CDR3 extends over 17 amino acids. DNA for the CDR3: TGCAGTGCTAGCCCCGGGACTAGCGGGGGGGCTGGAGATACGCAGTATTTT. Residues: CSASPGTSGGAGDTQYF.